This T cell receptor (beta chain) was sequenced for a study of shared clonotypes between healthy human individuals. At the level of the study: Per-donor plates numbered three CD4 naive, three CD4 memory, two CD8 naive and one CD8 memory. Overall study findings and caveats: Generally, naive subsets came out with larger estimated richness than memory subsets. Blood alone was sampled, and tissue repertoires likely differ.

With 6 bases removed from V and 5 bases from J, the gap between germline ends came to 17 bases. The CDR3 totals 14 residues. Germline V gene lookup returns CDR1 MDHEN and CDR2 SYDVKM. As regards this clone: What it binds is unknown.

Positively selected for CCR7, the CD45RO-negative cells used as naive CD8 cells excluded terminally differentiated effector memory CD45RA+ cells. Donors comprised healthy HIV-negative adults lacking recent acute infections or vaccinations. The assay was immunoSEQ multiplex PCR, and TCRdb's table has in-frame clones only and misses some. The sample consists of around 560,000 clones, approximately 95% of them appearing once. The gene calls are TRBV28 and TRBJ2-7, with TRBD2 as a possible D gene (7 bases). Sequencing was done on a sample of naive CD8+ T cells sorted from blood. The source is a woman younger than 45 in good health. CDR3 loop: CASRLGGAANEQYF. For the CDR3, the DNA is TGTGCCAGCAGGCTAGGGGGGGCGGCTAACGAGCAGTACTTC.